The rows below give T cell receptor beta chains drawn from one sample of a study of blood T cell repertoires in COVID-19. Libraries were prepared by immunoSEQ multiplex PCR; TCRdb keeps only in-frame clonotypes and omits some of them. The sample shows roughly 120,000 clones, almost 80% of them seen only once. Sequencing was carried out using peripheral blood. These receptors all stem from an elderly woman with active or convalescent COVID-19. The conserved cysteine and the conserved F or W are not part of the CDR3 here. The order of the fields is clone size, V gene, CDR3 protein. The listing skips clone size in some rows; elsewhere it reads once, few, many or a size class.

-	TRBV5-4	ASSLELREGNEQF
once	TRBV7-9	ASSLMAGPYEQY
-	TRBV30	AWTLTSGTPFGGYT
-	TRBV7-8	ASSSSAGYGYT
-	TRBV5-6	ASSSGLAGPTYEQY
-	TRBV28	ASSLRPSSGRTPYEQY
few	TRBV4-1	ASSQLHGGSGNQPQH
-	TRBV9	ASSVGGTEQETQY
-	TRBV28	ASYLWGGGYDGYT
-	TRBV29-1	SAFGDRGRLAGTYNEQF
few	TRBV9	ASSVGRPGGTQY
-	TRBV19	ASTTQGNQPQH
-	TRBV3-1/TRBV3-2	ASSLEGLAGVGELF
-	TRBV13	ASSFRGRNSPLH